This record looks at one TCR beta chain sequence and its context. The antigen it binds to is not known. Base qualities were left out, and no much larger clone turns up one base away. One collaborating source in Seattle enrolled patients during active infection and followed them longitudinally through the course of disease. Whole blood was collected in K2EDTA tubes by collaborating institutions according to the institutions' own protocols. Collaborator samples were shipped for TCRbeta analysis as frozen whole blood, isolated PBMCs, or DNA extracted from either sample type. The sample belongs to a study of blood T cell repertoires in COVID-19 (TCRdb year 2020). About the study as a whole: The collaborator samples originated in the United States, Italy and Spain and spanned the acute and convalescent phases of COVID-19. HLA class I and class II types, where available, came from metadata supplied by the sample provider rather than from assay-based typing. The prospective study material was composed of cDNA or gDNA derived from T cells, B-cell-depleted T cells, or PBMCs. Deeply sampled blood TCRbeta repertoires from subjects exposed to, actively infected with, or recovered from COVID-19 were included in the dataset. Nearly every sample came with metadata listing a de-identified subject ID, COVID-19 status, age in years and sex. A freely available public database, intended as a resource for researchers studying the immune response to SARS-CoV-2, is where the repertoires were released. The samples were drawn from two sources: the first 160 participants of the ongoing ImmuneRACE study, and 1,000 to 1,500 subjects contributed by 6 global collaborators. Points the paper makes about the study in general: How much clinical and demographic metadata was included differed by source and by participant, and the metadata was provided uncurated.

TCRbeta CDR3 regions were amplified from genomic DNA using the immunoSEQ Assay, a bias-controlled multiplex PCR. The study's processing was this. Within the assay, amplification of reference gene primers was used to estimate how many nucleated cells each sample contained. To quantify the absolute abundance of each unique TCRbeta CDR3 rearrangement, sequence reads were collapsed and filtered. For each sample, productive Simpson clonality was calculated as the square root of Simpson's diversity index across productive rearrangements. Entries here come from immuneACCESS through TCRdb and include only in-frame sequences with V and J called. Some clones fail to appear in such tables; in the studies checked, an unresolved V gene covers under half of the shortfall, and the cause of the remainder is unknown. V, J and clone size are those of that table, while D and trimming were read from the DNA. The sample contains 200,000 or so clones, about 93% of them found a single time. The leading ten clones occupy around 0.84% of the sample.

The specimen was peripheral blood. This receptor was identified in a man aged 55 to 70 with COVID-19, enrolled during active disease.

CDR3 protein: CASSTPGQGGSPLHF. Read as DNA, the sequence is TGTGCCAGCAGTACACCGGGACAGGGGGGTTCACCCCTCCACTTT. The chain uses TRBV28 and TRBJ1-6; 11 central bases correspond to TRBD1. The germline V gene gives CDR1 as MDHEN and CDR2 as SYDVKM. V ends up 5 bases short and J 9 bases short, with an unmatched junction base count of 6. The CDR3 has 15 amino acids, counting the end cysteine and phenylalanine. The only DNA kept is the CDR3, 45 bases in frame from the first base.